These T cell receptor beta chains were read from a single sample in a study of blood T cell repertoires in COVID-19. Sequencing used immunoSEQ multiplex PCR; TCRdb keeps in-frame clones, though not all of them. The data contain 200,000 or so clones, about three quarters of them singletons. The sequencing sample was made of peripheral blood. These receptors all come from a woman aged 70-85 years with acute or convalescent COVID-19. The CDR3 runs from the conserved cysteine through the conserved F or W. A D gene is named only where the DNA matches it firmly. Not all rows give a size; the values are once, few, many and, for expanded clones, a class.

size	length	V	D	J	DNA	CDR3
few	16	TRBV3-1/TRBV3-2	TRBD1	TRBJ2-3	TGTGCCAGCAGCTTGTGGGACAGGGCCTCCACAGATACGCAGTATTTT	CASSLWDRASTDTQYF
.	14	TRBV6-5	.	TRBJ2-3	TGTGCCAGCACCAGGGGCTCCTTCACAGATACGCAGTATTTT	CASTRGSFTDTQYF
.	14	TRBV6-5	TRBD1	TRBJ1-6	TGTGCCAGCAGCCGGGACAGGGGTTATTCACCCCTCCACTTT	CASSRDRGYSPLHF
few	11	TRBV6-5	.	TRBJ2-3	TGTGCCAGCAGGAGGGCAGATACGCAGTATTTT	CASRRADTQYF
.	14	TRBV18	.	TRBJ1-2	TGTGCCAGCTCACCACGGGGCCGATCCTATGGCTACACCTTC	CASSPRGRSYGYTF
.	15	TRBV9	TRBD1	TRBJ1-4	TGTGCCAGCAGCTCCCGGACAGGGGGCGTAGAAAAACTGTTTTTT	CASSSRTGGVEKLFF
.	17	TRBV21-1	.	TRBJ1-5	TGTGCCAGCAGCAACCGGGACAGCCGCTATAGCAATCAGCCCCAGCATTTT	CASSNRDSRYSNQPQHF
once	14	TRBV5-1	.	TRBJ2-7	TGCGCCAGCAGCTTATATACAGGAGACTACGAGCAGTACTTC	CASSLYTGDYEQYF
few	14	TRBV6-1	TRBD1	TRBJ2-7	TGTGCCAGCAGTGATATGGGACAGGGTCCCGAGCAGTACTTC	CASSDMGQGPEQYF
.	14	TRBV5-1	.	TRBJ1-6	TGCGCCAGCAGCTTGGTGTCAGATAATTCACCCCTCCACTTT	CASSLVSDNSPLHF
once	13	TRBV4-1	.	TRBJ2-1	TGCGCCAGCAGCCTAGGGGCTTACAATGAGCAGTTCTTC	CASSLGAYNEQFF
.	15	TRBV3-1/TRBV3-2	TRBD1	TRBJ2-2	TGTGCCAGCAGCCAAACGGGACAGGGGGCCGGGGAGCTGTTTTTT	CASSQTGQGAGELFF
.	15	TRBV28	TRBD1	TRBJ2-7	TGTGCCAGCAGCGAAGGGGGCTTAAAGACCTACGAGCAGTACTTC	CASSEGGLKTYEQYF
.	16	TRBV2	TRBD1	TRBJ1-5	TGTGCCAGCAGACAAACAGGGGGAGATAGCAATCAGCCCCAGCATTTT	CASRQTGGDSNQPQHF
.	16	TRBV7-3	.	TRBJ1-1	TGTGCCAGCAGCCCCCGAGGAGGGGTTGGCAACACTGAAGCTTTCTTT	CASSPRGGVGNTEAFF
.	15	TRBV4-1	.	TRBJ1-4	TGCGCCAGCAGCCGCGGCGGTGCAACTAATGAAAAACTGTTTTTT	CASSRGGATNEKLFF
.	15	TRBV10-3	.	TRBJ2-3	TGTGCCATCAGTGAGTTCAGGGGCGGCACAGATACGCAGTATTTT	CAISEFRGGTDTQYF
.	13	TRBV28	TRBD1	TRBJ1-1	TGTGCCAGCAGAAAGGGGGCAGACACTGAAGCTTTCTTT	CASRKGADTEAFF
.	13	TRBV6-5	TRBD1	TRBJ2-7	TGTGCCAGCAGGACGGGACAGCTCTACGAGCAGTACTTC	CASRTGQLYEQYF
.	12	TRBV29-1	.	TRBJ2-7	TGCAGCGTTGTGTTGGAGGCCTACGAGCAGTACTTC	CSVVLEAYEQYF
.	14	TRBV25-1	.	TRBJ1-4	TGTGCCAGCAGCTGGGACTTCCCTCCTGAAAAACTGTTTTTT	CASSWDFPPEKLFF
.	14	TRBV10-3	TRBD2	TRBJ2-7	TGTGCCTCCGCAGCGGGAGCCCTGAGGAACGAGCAGTACTTC	CASAAGALRNEQYF
.	14	TRBV2	.	TRBJ2-2	TGTGCCACTACGGTATCCCCGAACACCGGGGAGCTGTTTTTT	CATTVSPNTGELFF
.	14	TRBV27	.	TRBJ2-7	TGTGCCAGCAGTTTTGGTGGGAGCTCCTACGAGCAGTACTTC	CASSFGGSSYEQYF
.	16	TRBV15	TRBD1	TRBJ2-3	TGTGCCACCAGCAGGGGAGACAGGGGAAGGACAGATACGCAGTATTTT	CATSRGDRGRTDTQYF
.	14	TRBV10-3	.	TRBJ1-4	TGTGCCATCAGTGCGGCGGAAACTAATGAAAAACTGTTTTTT	CAISAAETNEKLFF
.	15	TRBV6-5	.	TRBJ1-2	TGTGCCACCACCAATCCCAGGGATTTTTACTATGGCTACACCTTC	CATTNPRDFYYGYTF
.	18	TRBV5-4	.	TRBJ2-6	TGTGCCAGCAGCCCACCACAGGAGTATTTCTCTGGGGCCAACGTCCTGACTTTC	CASSPPQEYFSGANVLTF
.	14	TRBV6-1	TRBD1	TRBJ2-7	TGTGCCAGCAGTGACCGGACAGGTTTCGACGAGCAGTACTTC	CASSDRTGFDEQYF
.	15	TRBV5-4	.	TRBJ2-7	TGTGCCAGCAGCTTGGCCCCCAGGGAAACCTACGAGCAGTACTTC	CASSLAPRETYEQYF
few	14	TRBV29-1	TRBD2	TRBJ2-5	TGCAGCGTTCTAGCGGGAGGAACCCAAGAGACCCAGTACTTC	CSVLAGGTQETQYF
once	14	TRBV7-2	TRBD1	TRBJ1-3	TGTGCCAGCAGCTTGAGTTGGCAGGGGGGCACCATATATTTT	CASSLSWQGGTIYF
.	15	TRBV5-4	TRBD1	TRBJ1-3	TGTGCCAGCAGCTCTCCGGGACAGGGGGCGGACACCATATATTTT	CASSSPGQGADTIYF
.	14	TRBV12-2	.	TRBJ1-1	TGTGCAAGTCGCTTAGCGACCCAAGAGGCTGAAGCTTTCTTT	CASRLATQEAEAFF
.	17	TRBV9	.	TRBJ2-4	TGTGCCAGCAGGCCATTCCCCCACGGGATCTTGTTAGACATTCAGTACTTC	CASRPFPHGILLDIQYF
.	15	TRBV7-7	.	TRBJ2-3	TGTGCTAGCAGCTTAGACGGGACTAGCACAGATACGCAGTATTTT	CASSLDGTSTDTQYF
.	13	TRBV28	.	TRBJ2-5	TGTGCCAGCAGTCCCGAGGGCCGGGAGACCCAGTACTTC	CASSPEGRETQYF
.	13	TRBV2	TRBD1	TRBJ2-5	TGTGCCAGCAGTGGGGACAGTGGAGAGACCCAGTACTTC	CASSGDSGETQYF
.	14	TRBV24-1	TRBD1	TRBJ2-5	TGTGCCACCAGTGATCCGGGACAGCAAGAGACCCAGTACTTC	CATSDPGQQETQYF
few	11	TRBV29-1	.	TRBJ1-2	TGCAGCGTTGTGGGGGCCTCTGGCTACACCTTC	CSVVGASGYTF
.	16	TRBV18	.	TRBJ2-1	TGTGCCAGCTCAGGGCCGATGACAGGACCCTACAATGAGCAGTTCTTC	CASSGPMTGPYNEQFF
.	14	TRBV27	.	TRBJ1-1	TGTGCCAGCAGTAACAGTCAGATGAACACTGAAGCTTTCTTT	CASSNSQMNTEAFF
.	16	TRBV6-5	.	TRBJ1-3	TGTGCCAGCAGTTACTTAGACGGGTCGGGTGGAAACACCATATATTTT	CASSYLDGSGGNTIYF
.	14	TRBV7-2	.	TRBJ1-5	TGTGCCAGCAGCTTAATGGGCGGGCTTCAGCCCCAGCATTTT	CASSLMGGLQPQHF
.	15	TRBV11-1	.	TRBJ1-6	TGTGCCAGCAGCCGCGCGGGGCACGAGAATTCACCCCTCCACTTT	CASSRAGHENSPLHF
few	14	TRBV7-3	TRBD2	TRBJ2-2	TGTGCCAGCAGCTCAGGACTAGCGGGAGGGGAGCTGTTTTTT	CASSSGLAGGELFF
few	12	TRBV6-5	TRBD1	TRBJ2-7	TGTGCCAGCAGTACAGGGGGCCGCGAGCAGTACTTC	CASSTGGREQYF
.	12	TRBV7-2	.	TRBJ2-5	TGTGCCAGCAGCTTAGTTCGAGAGACCCAGTACTTC	CASSLVRETQYF
.	12	TRBV6-5	.	TRBJ1-1	TGTGCCAGCAGTTACTCGCCGGGTGAAGCTTTCTTT	CASSYSPGEAFF
few	15	TRBV9	.	TRBJ2-3	TGTGCCAGCAGCGTAGGGGCAGGGCGCACAGATACGCAGTATTTT	CASSVGAGRTDTQYF
few	16	TRBV9	.	TRBJ1-6	TGTGCCAGCAGCGTAGGAGGCCTCTTTGGAAATTCACCCCTCCACTTT	CASSVGGLFGNSPLHF
.	14	TRBV27	TRBD2	TRBJ2-5	TGTGCCAGCAGTGTGGGACTAGCCCAAGAGACCCAGTACTTC	CASSVGLAQETQYF
.	16	TRBV27	.	TRBJ2-2	TGTGCCAGCAGTTTATCGGTGGGAGTAGGACCCGGGGAGCTGTTTTTT	CASSLSVGVGPGELFF
once	13	TRBV21-1	.	TRBJ1-5	TGTGCCAGCACTACACAGGGTAGTCAGCCCCAGCATTTT	CASTTQGSQPQHF
few	15	TRBV27	.	TRBJ2-2	TGTGCCAGCAGTCCCTTAGACCGGGACACCGGGGAGCTGTTTTTT	CASSPLDRDTGELFF
.	11	TRBV28	.	TRBJ1-1	TGTGCCAGCAGTTTGGGCGCCGAAGCTTTCTTT	CASSLGAEAFF
.	14	TRBV4-1	.	TRBJ2-3	TGCGCCAGCAGCCACGGGAGCGGTGAGGATACGCAGTATTTT	CASSHGSGEDTQYF
once	14	TRBV5-1	.	TRBJ1-1	TGCGCCAGCAGCTCCCAAGGAGGGAACACTGAAGCTTTCTTT	CASSSQGGNTEAFF
.	14	TRBV29-1	.	TRBJ2-5	TGCAGCGCTCTAAGGGGGGGGTCTGTAGAGACCCAGTACTTC	CSALRGGSVETQYF